Included here is one TCR beta chain sequence, with context. What it binds is not known. Prior to sequencing, the ViraFEST assay stimulated PBMC with viral peptide pools, which expanded the antigen-specific CD4+ T cells. Following 10 days of culture, CD4+ T cells were isolated. Two-dose vaccination with either BNT162b2 or mRNA-1273 was given to the participants. Prior SARS-CoV-2 infection was absent in the vaccine recipients, as shown by negative nucleocapsid antibodies. On days 3 and 7, fresh IL-2 medium replaced half the medium. This sample stems from a study of vaccination effects on CD4 cells after COVID-19. This CDR3 contains 13 residues. The germline CDR1 and CDR2 sequences are SNHLY and FYNNEI. V gave up 3 bases and J gave up 5 bases, with 10 bases separating them. TCRdb keeps only in-frame clones here, not all; method: immunoSEQ multiplex PCR. The table records 75,000 to 100,000 clones, under 85% of them present only once.

General study results and limits: Clones that were induced by infection or by vaccine showed marked contraction late after vaccination.

This chain joins TRBV2 and TRBJ2-5; no clear D gene. Sample: CD4+ T cells from PBMCs cultured with HCoV-OC43 spike peptides, taken after COVID-19 vaccination. Stated subset: HCoV-OC43 spike overlapping peptide pool stimulation. This receptor was obtained from a human donor who received a COVID-19 vaccine. Written as DNA, the CDR3 is TGTGCCAGCAGTGAGTTTAACCGCGAGACCCAGTACTTC. This translates into CASSEFNRETQYF. The full variable domain, with the rest looked up from reference TRBV2 and TRBJ2-5, is EPEVTQTPSHQVTQMGQEVILRCVPISNHLYFYWYRQILGQKVEFLVSFYNNEISEKSEIFDDQFSVERPDGSNFTLKIRSTKLEDSAMYFCASSEFNRETQYFGPGTRLLVL.